This T cell receptor (beta chain) was documented in a study of T-cell reconstitution after alpha-beta-depleted transplantation in children. Regarding the study as a whole: Newly generated T cells supplied most T-cell counts and diversity one year post-transplant.

Germline values: CDR1 DFQATT, CDR2 SNEGSKA (reference sequence). The CDR3 totals 15 residues. V was pared by 0 bases and J by 5 bases, with 7 bases of the junction left unmatched. As regards this clonotype: Its matching antigen is unknown.

It was with unique molecular identifiers that the TCRbeta library was prepared. TCRdb re-analysed the PCR reads in MiXCR, keeping a single row per CDR3 protein. The sample holds 90,000 to 150,000 distinct CDR3 sequences, about 21% seen once. The sequencing here drew on PBMCs, mostly from graft donor cells, taken 180 days after TCRalphabeta/CD19-depleted stem cell transplant. The chain combines TRBV20-1 with TRBJ2-1; TRBD2 matches at 7 bases. The TCR was taken from a male patient between 2 and 10 years old who had a stem cell transplant for chronic granulomatous disease, so the T cells may come from the graft donor. The DNA of the CDR3 is TGCAGTGCTAGAGACCCTCTACTAGCGAACAATGAGCAGTTCTTC. Translation: CSARDPLLANNEQFF.